This T cell receptor beta chain was documented in a study of shared clonotypes between healthy human individuals. Background on the study: The study enrolled a couple of women and a few men aged 18 to 49. A donor's plate count was three for CD4 naive and three for CD4 memory; CD8 naive had two and CD8 memory one. General observations from the study: Tissues were not sampled, only blood, and their repertoires likely differ.

The sample holds one count of this clone. What it recognizes is unknown. Germline V lookup: CDR1 SGHRS, CDR2 YFSETQ. With 10 bases clipped from V and 2 bases from J, the junction kept 12 bases outside the gene matches. The CDR3 has 16 residues. Naive CD8 isolation took CD45RO-negative cells positively selected for CCR7 and excluded terminally differentiated effector memory CD45RA+ cells. It was at deep level that the assay was run. The table came from immunoSEQ multiplex PCR; TCRdb's copy has only in-frame clones and leaves some out. The table has about 680,000 clones, roughly 94% seen once. V usage is TRBV5-1 and J usage is TRBJ2-7; 13 positions match TRBD2. The receptor was isolated from a man under 40 in good health. Sequences were obtained from naive CD8+ T cells sorted from blood. The CDR3 protein is CADGTSGKRTPYEQYF. The CDR3 region has the DNA TGCGCCGACGGGACTAGCGGGAAACGGACCCCCTACGAGCAGTACTTC.